Listed here are 17 T cell receptor beta chains from one sample, sequenced in a study of patients and donors after allogeneic stem cell transplantation. TCRdb called the RT-PCR reads again in MiXCR, with one record for every CDR3 protein. Of about 200,000 distinct CDR3 sequences in the sample, more than 35% were seen once. The sequenced sample was blood, either unsorted or a sorted T cell fraction (not recorded which). The receptors come from a human donor who was either an allogeneic HSCT recipient or a stem cell or donor lymphocyte infusion donor (not recorded which). It is not recorded whose cells these are; they may come from a transplant donor.

The chain carries TRBV12-3 or TRBV12-4 and TRBJ1-5, with 9 bases identical to TRBD1. The CDR3 sequence is 15 residues long. V lost 5 bases, J lost 7 bases, and 9 bases stayed unmatched. Written as DNA, the CDR3 is TGTGCCAGCAGTCCGGGACAGGGCCGTAACCAGCCCCAGCATTTT. It translates to CASSPGQGRNQPQHF.

This clonotype was detected only a few times. This chain links TRBV10-2 with TRBJ1-4, with D possibly TRBD1 on 5 matching bases. V was shortened by 6 bases and J by 4 bases, with 12 bases between the two germline ends. Germline assignment: CDR1 WSHSY and CDR2 SAAADI. The CDR3 loop spans 14 amino acids. As DNA, the CDR3 is TGCGCCAGCAGGGACACGGAATTTAATGAAAAACTGTTTTTT. It is translated as CASRDTEFNEKLFF.

This clonotype showed up many times. The chain couples TRBV9 to TRBJ1-2; TRBD1 matches 9 bases. In germline, CDR1 is SGDLS, CDR2 YYNGEE. With V trimmed by 3 bases and J by 4 bases, 1 base remained unmatched. This CDR3 is built from 13 residues. In DNA, the CDR3 is TGTGCCAGCAGCGCGACAGGGGGCTATGGCTACACCTTC. It translates to CASSATGGYGYTF.

V gene TRBV10-3 combines with J gene TRBJ1-5; D not resolved. Between the trimmed V and J ends, which lost 4 bases and 2 bases, there was a span of 12 bases. From germline, CDR1 is ENHRY and CDR2 SYGVKD. The CDR3 has 15 amino acids. The CDR3 region is CAISVAGVGNQPQHF. CDR3 in DNA: TGTGCCATCAGTGTAGCGGGCGTTGGCAATCAGCCCCAGCATTTT.

The chain joins TRBV28 to TRBJ2-5, with a weak D call TRBD2 (6 bases). The ends were cut back, 6 bases at V and 3 bases at J, with 20 bases in the middle. Germline-derived CDR1 and CDR2 are MDHEN and SYDVKM. The CDR3 consists of 16 residues. Here the CDR3 DNA reads TGTGCCAGCAGGTCCATAAGCATCTCGGGGGAAGAGACCCAGTACTTC. Translated, it gives CASRSISISGEETQYF.

The V gene is TRBV7-3, the J gene TRBJ2-3; weak D call: TRBD2 (7 bases). In germline, CDR1 is SGHTA, CDR2 FQGTGA. Trimming left V 3 bases short and J 2 bases short, with 12 bases between. This CDR3 region has 15 residues. In DNA form, the CDR3 reads TGTGCCAGCAGCTTTCGGGGGGCCTCCACAGATACGCAGTATTTT. Translated, it gives CASSFRGASTDTQYF.

V gene TRBV5-1 combines with J gene TRBJ2-2, with 9 bases that match TRBD2. The CDR3 runs 16 residues. V shed 4 bases, J shed 7 bases, and the junction held 11 bases outside the gene matches. Looked up from germline, CDR1 is SGHRS and CDR2 is YFSETQ. The CDR3 DNA is TGCGCCAGCAGCGGGCTAGCGGGGACCTGGAGCGGGGAGCTGTTTTTT. As protein: CASSGLAGTWSGELFF.

DNA for the CDR3: TGTGCCAGCAGTTTTTCAGGGATGAAGACCCAGTACTTC. Translated: CASSFSGMKTQYF. The rearrangement links TRBV27 to TRBJ2-5, with D perhaps TRBD1 (5 bases). The V end lost 3 bases, the J end lost 6 bases, and 11 bases lay between the germline ends. This CDR3 spans 13 amino acids. CDR1 and CDR2 (germline): MNHEY, SMNVEV (reference sequence).

This sequence joins TRBV12-3 or TRBV12-4 and TRBJ1-3; D remains ambiguous. The ends were cut back, 5 bases at V and 0 bases at J, with 11 bases in the middle. This CDR3 is 15 amino acids long. The CDR3 here is CASSPRWHSGNTIYF. The CDR3 DNA follows: TGTGCCAGCAGTCCCCGGTGGCACTCTGGAAACACCATATATTTT.

The gene calls are TRBV12-3 or TRBV12-4 and TRBJ2-2, with 8 positions matching TRBD2. J lost 7 bases, V lost 6 bases, and 4 bases had no gene match. The CDR3 totals 13 residues. Written as DNA, the CDR3 is TGTGCCAGCAGCTCCCGGGGGGGCGGGGAGCTGTTTTTT. This encodes CASSSRGGGELFF.

The chain couples TRBV27 to TRBJ2-1, with TRBD2 matching over 8 bases. Per germline, CDR1 MNHEY and CDR2 SMNVEV (reference sequence). This CDR3 spans 18 amino acids. Trimming took 3 bases from V and 2 from J; bases not matched to a gene: 12. CDR3 sequence (DNA): TGTGCCAGCAGTTTTCCCAGCGGGGGCGCGCTAGCCTACAATGAGCAGTTCTTC. It specifies CASSFPSGGALAYNEQFF.

This clonotype was seen only a few times. V gene TRBV4-2 combines with J gene TRBJ1-2; D perhaps matches TRBD1 (6 bases). V was clipped by 0 bases and J by 0 bases, with 11 bases between them. This CDR3 region has 16 residues. The V gene's germline CDR1 is LGHNA and CDR2 YNFKEQ. The CDR3 here is CASSQDSRGPNYGYTF. CDR3 sequence (DNA): TGTGCCAGCAGCCAAGACTCCCGGGGGCCTAACTATGGCTACACCTTC.

The chain is built from TRBV4-1 and TRBJ2-5, with TRBD1 matching 9 bases. The CDR3 sequence is 19 residues long. V lost 4 bases, J lost 0 bases, and 15 bases stayed unmatched. CDR1 is MGHRA, CDR2 YSYEKL, per germline. CDR3: CASSPTKSGTGTNQETQYF. The CDR3 bases are TGCGCCAGCAGCCCGACCAAGTCCGGGACAGGGACGAACCAAGAGACCCAGTACTTC.

This clonotype was seen a handful of times. The CDR3 DNA reads TGTGCCAGCAGTCACCTCTCTGGGGCCAGCAATCAGCCCCAGCATTTT. It is translated as CASSHLSGASNQPQHF. The V gene is TRBV28, the J gene TRBJ1-5; a weak D match, TRBD1 (5 bases). Germline V gene lookup returns CDR1 MDHEN and CDR2 SYDVKM. This CDR3 spans 16 amino acids. With 5 bases removed from V and 1 base from J, the gap between germline ends came to 15 bases.

V gene TRBV18 combines with J gene TRBJ2-1; weak D call: TRBD2 (6 bases). Trimming took 3 bases from V and 5 from J, leaving 14 bases between them. CDR3 size: 15 residues. CDR1 and CDR2 from the germline V gene are KGHSH and LQKENI. The CDR3 here is CASSPGLAIDNEQFF. The CDR3 bases are TGTGCCAGCTCACCGGGACTGGCGATCGACAATGAGCAGTTCTTC.

The chain combines TRBV12-3 or TRBV12-4 with TRBJ2-3; D is ambiguous. With 2 bases removed from V and 11 bases from J, the gap between germline ends came to 11 bases. The CDR3 covers 12 residues. CDR3 bases: TGTGCCAGCAGTTTATGGCGACGAGAGCAGTATTTT. This codes for CASSLWRREQYF.

The V call is TRBV3-1, the J call TRBJ1-1; D not certain. V was trimmed by 0 bases and J by 3 bases, leaving 11 bases between them. Germline V gives CDR1 LGHDT, CDR2 YNNKEL (reference sequence). This CDR3 comprises 15 residues. The CDR3 nucleotides are TGTGCCAGCAGCCAAGATCCCGGACGGTACACTGAAGCTTTCTTT. Protein: CASSQDPGRYTEAFF.